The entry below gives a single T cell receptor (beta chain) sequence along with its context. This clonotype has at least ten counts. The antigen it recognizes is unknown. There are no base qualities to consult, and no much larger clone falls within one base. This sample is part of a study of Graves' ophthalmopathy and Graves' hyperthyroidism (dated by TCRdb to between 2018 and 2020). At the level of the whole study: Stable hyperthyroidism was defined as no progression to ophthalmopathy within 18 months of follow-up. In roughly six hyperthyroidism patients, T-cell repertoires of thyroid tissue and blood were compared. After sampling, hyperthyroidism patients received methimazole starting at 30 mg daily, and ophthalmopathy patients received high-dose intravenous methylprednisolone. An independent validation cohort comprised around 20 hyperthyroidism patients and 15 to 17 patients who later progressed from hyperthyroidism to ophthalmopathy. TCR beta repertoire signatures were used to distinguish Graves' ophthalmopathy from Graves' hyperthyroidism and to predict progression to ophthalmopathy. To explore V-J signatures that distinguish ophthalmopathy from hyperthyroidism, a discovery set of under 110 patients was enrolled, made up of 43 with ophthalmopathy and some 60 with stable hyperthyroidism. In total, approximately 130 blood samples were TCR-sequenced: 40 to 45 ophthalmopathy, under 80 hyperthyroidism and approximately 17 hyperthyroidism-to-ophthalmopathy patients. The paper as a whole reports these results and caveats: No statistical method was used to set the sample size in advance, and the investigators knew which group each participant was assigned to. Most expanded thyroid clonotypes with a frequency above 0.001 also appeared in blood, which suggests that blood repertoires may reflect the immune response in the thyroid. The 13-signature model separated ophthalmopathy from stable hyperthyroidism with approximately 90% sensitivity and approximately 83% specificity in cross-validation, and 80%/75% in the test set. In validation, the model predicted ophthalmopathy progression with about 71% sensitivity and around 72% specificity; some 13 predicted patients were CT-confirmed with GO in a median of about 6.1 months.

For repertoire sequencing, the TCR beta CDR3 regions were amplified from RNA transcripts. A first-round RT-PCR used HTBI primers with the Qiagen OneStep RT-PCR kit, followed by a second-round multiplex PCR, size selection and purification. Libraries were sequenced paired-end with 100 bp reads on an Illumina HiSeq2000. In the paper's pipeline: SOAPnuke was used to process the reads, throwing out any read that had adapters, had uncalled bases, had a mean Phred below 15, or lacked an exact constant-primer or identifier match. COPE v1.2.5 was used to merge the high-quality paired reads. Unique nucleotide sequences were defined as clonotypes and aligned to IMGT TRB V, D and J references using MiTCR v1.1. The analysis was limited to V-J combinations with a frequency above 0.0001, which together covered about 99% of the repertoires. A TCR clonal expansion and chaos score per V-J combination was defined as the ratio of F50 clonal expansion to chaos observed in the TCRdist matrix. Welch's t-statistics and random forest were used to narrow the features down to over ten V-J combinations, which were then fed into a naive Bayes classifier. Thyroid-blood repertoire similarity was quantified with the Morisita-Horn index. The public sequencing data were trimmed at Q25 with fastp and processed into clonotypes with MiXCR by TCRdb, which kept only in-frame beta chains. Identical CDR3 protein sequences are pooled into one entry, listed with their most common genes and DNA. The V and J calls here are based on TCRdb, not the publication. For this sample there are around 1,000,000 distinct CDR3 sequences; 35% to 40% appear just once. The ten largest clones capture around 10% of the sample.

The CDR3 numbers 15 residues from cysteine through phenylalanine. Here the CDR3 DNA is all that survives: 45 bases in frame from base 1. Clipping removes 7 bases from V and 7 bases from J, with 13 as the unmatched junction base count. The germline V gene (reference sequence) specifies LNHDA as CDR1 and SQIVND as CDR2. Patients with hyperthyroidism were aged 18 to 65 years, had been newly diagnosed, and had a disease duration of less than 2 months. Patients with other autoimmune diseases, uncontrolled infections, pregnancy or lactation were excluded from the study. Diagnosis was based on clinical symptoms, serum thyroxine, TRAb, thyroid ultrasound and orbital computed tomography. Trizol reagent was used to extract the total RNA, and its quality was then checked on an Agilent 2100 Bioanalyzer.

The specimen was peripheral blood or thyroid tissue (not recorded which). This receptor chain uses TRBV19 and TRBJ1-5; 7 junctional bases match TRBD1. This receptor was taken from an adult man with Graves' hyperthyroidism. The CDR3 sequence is CASTAQGPSGQPQHF. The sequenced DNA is TGTGCCAGTACCGCACAGGGGCCTTCTGGGCAGCCCCAGCATTTT.